This T cell receptor beta chain was recorded in a study of T cell responses to AZD1222 COVID-19 vaccine. Background on the study: Whether given at about 4 or about 12 weeks, second doses were pooled.

CDR1 MNHNS and CDR2 SASEGT come from the germline V gene. V shed 3 bases and J shed 4 bases, with 15 bases lying between them. The CDR3 extends over 15 amino acids. Study observations and caveats: Per reports, nearly half of all spike-specific TCRs target regions that are unmutated in variants. Spike was spanned by vaccine-associated CD4 TCRs, with dominance at 160-218 and 743-854.

As regards this clone: The antigen is not known.

Data came from immunoSEQ multiplex PCR; TCRdb stores just in-frame clones and leaves some out. Of roughly 140,000 clones listed, about nine tenths are singletons. Here the sequenced sample was peripheral blood, taken on day 0 of AZD1222 vaccination. The J gene is TRBJ1-2, the V gene TRBV6-1; D remains ambiguous. The clonotype originates from an adult in good health. The CDR3 region is CASSDDARRGYGYTF. The CDR3 region has the DNA TGTGCCAGCAGTGATGACGCCCGACGGGGCTATGGCTACACCTTC.